The 15 T cell receptor beta chains below were found in one sample sequenced in a study of radiotherapy plus CTLA-4 blockade in lung cancer. Repertoires were generated with immunoSEQ multiplex PCR, while TCRdb's copy carries only in-frame clones and drops some. The repertoire includes about 77,000 clones, roughly 69% of them detected once, and over 9% sits in the top ten. The material was peripheral blood, obtained from a patient treated with radiotherapy plus ipilimumab. The origin of the receptors is a human donor with non-small cell lung cancer whose response to radiotherapy plus ipilimumab could not be evaluated.

The CDR3 DNA sequence: TGTGCCAGCAGCCGTACAGGGGTGGATTCACCCCTCCACTTT. Translated: CASSRTGVDSPLHF. The rearrangement links TRBV11-2 to TRBJ1-6; TRBD1 agrees at 7 bases. The CDR3 runs to 14 residues. V gave up 5 bases and J gave up 8 bases; unmatched junction bases: 6. In germline, CDR1 is SGHAT, CDR2 FQNNGV.

V usage is TRBV9 and J usage is TRBJ2-3; 9 bases are a match to TRBD1. Germline V gene lookup returns CDR1 SGDLS and CDR2 YYNGEE. The CDR3 spans 17 residues. V gave up 4 bases and J gave up 4 bases; unmatched junction bases: 13. The CDR3 nucleotides are TGTGCCAGCAGCCAGGGGTTACAGGGGGCTCAAGCAGATACGCAGTATTTT. It encodes CASSQGLQGAQADTQYF.

The chain recombines TRBV19 with TRBJ2-7; 11 positions agree with TRBD2. Germline CDR1 LNHDA, CDR2 SQIVND (reference sequence). Trimming cost V 2 bases and J 0 bases; bases outside gene matches: 0. The CDR3 extends over 15 amino acids. CDR3 DNA sequence: TGTGCCAGTAGTATAACTAGCGGGGGCTCCTACGAGCAGTACTTC. This translates into CASSITSGGSYEQYF.

The chain is built from TRBV18 and TRBJ1-1; D is perhaps TRBD1 (5 bases). Germline V lookup: CDR1 KGHSH, CDR2 LQKENI. The V and J ends lost 5 bases and 4 bases respectively, with 11 bases between them. This CDR3 contains 13 residues. Here the CDR3 reads CASSFQGGTEAFF. CDR3 bases: TGTGCCAGCTCATTCCAGGGTGGCACTGAAGCTTTCTTT.

This clone was seen a single time. The genes are TRBV28 and TRBJ1-2; tentative D call: TRBD1 (5 bases). V lost 4 bases and J lost 1, with 16 bases in between. Germline V lookup: CDR1 MDHEN, CDR2 SYDVKM. This CDR3 comprises 16 residues. The CDR3 DNA reads TGTGCCAGCAGTTCGGGGTCGGGGGGGGTTAACTATGGCTACACCTTC. This translates into CASSSGSGGVNYGYTF.

V is TRBV11-3 and J is TRBJ1-2; a weak D match, TRBD1 (5 bases). The V and J ends lost 0 bases and 2 bases respectively, with 13 bases between them. This CDR3 has 16 amino acids. Germline V gives CDR1 SGHNT, CDR2 YENEEA. CDR3 region: CASSLEGREGNYGYTF. The CDR3 nucleotides read TGTGCCAGCAGCTTAGAGGGCAGGGAGGGGAACTATGGCTACACCTTC. The full variable domain, its missing parts supplied by reference TRBV11-3 and TRBJ1-2, is EAGVVQSPRYKIIEKKQPVAFWCNPISGHNTLYWYLQNLGQGPELLIRYENEEAVDDSQLPKDRFSAERLKGVDSTLKIQPAELGDSAVYLCASSLEGREGNYGYTFGSGTRLTVV.

This chain connects TRBV6-6 to TRBJ1-1; 8 positions agree with TRBD1. CDR3 length: 12 amino acids. V gave up 6 bases and J gave up 8 bases; unmatched junction bases: 5. Germline V gives CDR1 MNHNY, CDR2 SVGAGI (reference sequence). The CDR3 is CASSHDRGEAFF. CDR3 coding DNA: TGTGCCAGCAGCCACGACAGGGGCGAAGCTTTCTTT.

The V and J genes are TRBV6-5 and TRBJ1-4; weak D call: TRBD1 (5 bases). CDR3 size: 11 residues. Germline V gene lookup returns CDR1 MNHEY and CDR2 SVGAGI. The V and J ends lost 5 bases and 8 bases respectively, with 6 bases between them. Here the CDR3 DNA reads TGTGCCAGCAGTACAGGAGAAAAACTGTTTTTT. It encodes CASSTGEKLFF.

This chain joins TRBV29-1 and TRBJ1-1; TRBD1 might be the D (5 bases). V was trimmed by 7 bases and J by 1 base, leaving 13 bases between them. There are 13 residues in the CDR3. Germline V gene sequence: CDR1 SQVTM, CDR2 ANQGSEA. Here the CDR3 reads CSATGRGNTEAFF. The CDR3 DNA is TGCAGCGCTACCGGGAGGGGGAACACTGAAGCTTTCTTT. The full variable domain, completed using reference TRBV29-1 and TRBJ1-1, is SAVISQKPSRDICQRGTSLTIQCQVDSQVTMMFWYRQQPGQSLTLIATANQGSEATYESGFVIDKFPISRPNLTFSTLTVSNMSPEDSSIYLCSATGRGNTEAFFGQGTRLTVV.

Written as DNA, the CDR3 is TGTGCCAGCAGCTTATATCCAGACGGGAGGACCCAGTACTTC. Amino acids: CASSLYPDGRTQYF. The chain recombines TRBV7-6 with TRBJ2-5, with D possibly being TRBD2 (6 bases). Trimming removed 2 bases at V and 7 bases at J, with 14 bases between. The length of the CDR3 is 14 residues. Germline CDR1 SGHVS, CDR2 FNYEAQ.

The chain has TRBV5-1 and TRBJ1-1; D is possibly TRBD1 (6 bases). Trimming shortened V by 0 bases and J by 0 bases, and 9 bases separated the two germline ends. This CDR3 has 15 residues. In germline, CDR1 is SGHRS, CDR2 YFSETQ. The CDR3 sequence: CASSLVDSMNTEAFF. Here the CDR3 DNA reads TGCGCCAGCAGCTTGGTGGACAGTATGAACACTGAAGCTTTCTTT.

V and J are TRBV15 and TRBJ2-2, with D unclear. V lost 0 bases and J lost 8, with 7 bases in between. Germline V gene lookup returns CDR1 LNHNV and CDR2 YYDKDF (reference sequence). The length of the CDR3 is 13 residues. CDR3 sequence reads: CATSRDGLGELFF. In DNA form, the CDR3 reads TGTGCCACCAGCAGAGATGGGCTGGGGGAGCTGTTTTTT.

Written as DNA, the CDR3 is TGTGCCAGCAGTACGACTAGCGGGGGGGCTGATGAGCAGTTCTTC. This sequence encodes CASSTTSGGADEQFF. V usage is TRBV6-6 and J usage is TRBJ2-1; 14 bases are shared with TRBD2. V lost 5 bases and J lost 8; bases outside the gene matches: 5. The germline gives CDR1 MNHNY, CDR2 SVGAGI (reference sequence). CDR3 length: 15 amino acids.

The gene calls are TRBV27 and TRBJ2-1, with a weak D call TRBD2 (5 bases). The CDR3 loop spans 17 amino acids. Trimming removed 4 bases at V and 2 bases at J, with 18 bases between. The germline CDR1 and CDR2 sequences are MNHEY and SMNVEV (reference sequence). CDR3 residues: CASSSLLGEGAYNEQFF. DNA for the CDR3: TGTGCCAGCAGTTCCCTCCTCGGGGAAGGCGCCTACAATGAGCAGTTCTTC.

V usage is TRBV6-5 and J usage is TRBJ1-3; D is unresolved. CDR3 size: 14 residues. Germline assignment: CDR1 MNHEY and CDR2 SVGAGI. Trimming left V 10 bases short and J 7 bases short, with 20 bases between. DNA of the CDR3: TGTGCCACCTCAAGAAGGAGTCTCGAGAACACCATATATTTT. Translation: CATSRRSLENTIYF.